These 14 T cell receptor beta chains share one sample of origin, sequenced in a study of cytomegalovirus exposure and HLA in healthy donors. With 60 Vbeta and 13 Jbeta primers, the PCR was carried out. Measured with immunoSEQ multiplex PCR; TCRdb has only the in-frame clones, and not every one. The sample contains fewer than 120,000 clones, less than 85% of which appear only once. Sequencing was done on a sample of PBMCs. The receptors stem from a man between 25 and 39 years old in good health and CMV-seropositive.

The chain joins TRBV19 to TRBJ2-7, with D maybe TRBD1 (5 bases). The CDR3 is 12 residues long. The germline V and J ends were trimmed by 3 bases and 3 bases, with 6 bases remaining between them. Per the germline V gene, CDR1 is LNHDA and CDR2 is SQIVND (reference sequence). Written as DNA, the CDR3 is TGTGCCAGTAGTATTCAGGGCTACGAGCAGTACTTC. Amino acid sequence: CASSIQGYEQYF. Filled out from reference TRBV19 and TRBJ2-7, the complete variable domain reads DGGITQSPKYLFRKEGQNVTLSCEQNLNHDAMYWYRQDPGQGLRLIYYSQIVNDFQKGDIAEGYSVSREKKESFPLTVTSAQKNPTAFYLCASSIQGYEQYFGPGTRLTVT.

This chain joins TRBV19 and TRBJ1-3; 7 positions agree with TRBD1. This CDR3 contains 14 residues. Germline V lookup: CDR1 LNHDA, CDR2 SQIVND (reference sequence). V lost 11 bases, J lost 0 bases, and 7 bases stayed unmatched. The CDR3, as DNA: TGTGCCTCGGGACAGTTGGCCTCTGGAAACACCATATATTTT. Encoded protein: CASGQLASGNTIYF.

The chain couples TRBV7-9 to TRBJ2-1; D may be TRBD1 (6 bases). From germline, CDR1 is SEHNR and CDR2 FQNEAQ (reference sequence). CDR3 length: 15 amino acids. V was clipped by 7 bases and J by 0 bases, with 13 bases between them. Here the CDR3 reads CASISNRVSYNEQFF. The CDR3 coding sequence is TGTGCCAGCATCAGTAACAGGGTCTCCTACAATGAGCAGTTCTTC.

Here the CDR3 reads CSVTSGGGYEQFF. CDR3 coding DNA: TGCAGCGTTACTAGCGGGGGGGGGTATGAGCAGTTCTTC. The V call is TRBV29-1, the J call TRBJ2-1; 13 bases match TRBD2. Germline CDR1 SQVTM, CDR2 ANQGSEA. Trimming removed 5 bases from V and 8 bases from J; junction bases left unmatched: 3. The CDR3 has 13 residues.

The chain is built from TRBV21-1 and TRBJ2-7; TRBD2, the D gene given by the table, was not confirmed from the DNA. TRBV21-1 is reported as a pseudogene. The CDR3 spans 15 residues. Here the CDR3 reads CASSQPGTSPYEQYF. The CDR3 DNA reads TGTGCCAGCAGCCAGCCCGGGACTAGCCCCTACGAGCAGTACTTC.

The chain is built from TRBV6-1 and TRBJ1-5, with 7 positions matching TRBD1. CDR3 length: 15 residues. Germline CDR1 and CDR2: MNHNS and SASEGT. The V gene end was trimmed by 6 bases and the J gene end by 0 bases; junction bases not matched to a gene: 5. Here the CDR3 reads CASRGQRSSNQPQHF. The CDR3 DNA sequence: TGTGCCAGCAGGGGACAGCGATCTAGCAATCAGCCCCAGCATTTT.

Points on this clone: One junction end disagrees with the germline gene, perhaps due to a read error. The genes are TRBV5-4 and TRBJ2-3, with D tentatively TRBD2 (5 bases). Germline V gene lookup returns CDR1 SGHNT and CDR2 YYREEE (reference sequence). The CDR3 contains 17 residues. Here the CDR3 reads CASSPTASASSTDTQYF. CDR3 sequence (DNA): TGTGCCAGCAGCCCGACTGCCAGCGCGTCTAGCACCGATACGCAGTATTTT.

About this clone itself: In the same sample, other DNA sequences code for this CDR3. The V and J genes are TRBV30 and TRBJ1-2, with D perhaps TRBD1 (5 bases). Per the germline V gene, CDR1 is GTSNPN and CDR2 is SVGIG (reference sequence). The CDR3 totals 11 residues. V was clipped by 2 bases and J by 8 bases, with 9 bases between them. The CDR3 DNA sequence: TGTGCCTGGAGTCAGGGAGGCGGCTACACCTTC. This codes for CAWSQGGGYTF.

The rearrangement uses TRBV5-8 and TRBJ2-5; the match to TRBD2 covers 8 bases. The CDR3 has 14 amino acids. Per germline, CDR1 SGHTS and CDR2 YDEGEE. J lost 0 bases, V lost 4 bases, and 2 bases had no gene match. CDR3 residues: CASSGGLDQETQYF. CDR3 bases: TGTGCCAGCAGCGGGGGACTAGACCAAGAGACCCAGTACTTC.

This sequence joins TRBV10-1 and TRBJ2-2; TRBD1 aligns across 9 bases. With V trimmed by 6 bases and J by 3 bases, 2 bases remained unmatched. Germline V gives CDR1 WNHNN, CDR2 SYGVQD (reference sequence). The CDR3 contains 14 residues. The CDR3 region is CASSRDRDTGELFF. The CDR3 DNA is TGCGCCAGCAGCCGGGACAGGGACACCGGGGAGCTGTTTTTT.

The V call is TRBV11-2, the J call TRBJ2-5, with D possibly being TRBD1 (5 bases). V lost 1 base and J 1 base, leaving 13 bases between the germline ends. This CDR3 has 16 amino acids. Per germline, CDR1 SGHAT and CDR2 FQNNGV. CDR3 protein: CASSLGAGYSQETQYF. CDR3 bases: TGTGCCAGCAGCTTAGGCGCAGGGTACAGCCAAGAGACCCAGTACTTC.

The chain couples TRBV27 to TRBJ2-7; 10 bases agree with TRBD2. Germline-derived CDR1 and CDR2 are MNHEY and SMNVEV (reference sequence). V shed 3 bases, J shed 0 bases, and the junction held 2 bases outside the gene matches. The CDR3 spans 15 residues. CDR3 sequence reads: CASSFSGGSSYEQYF. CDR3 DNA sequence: TGTGCCAGCAGTTTTAGCGGGGGGAGCTCCTACGAGCAGTACTTC.

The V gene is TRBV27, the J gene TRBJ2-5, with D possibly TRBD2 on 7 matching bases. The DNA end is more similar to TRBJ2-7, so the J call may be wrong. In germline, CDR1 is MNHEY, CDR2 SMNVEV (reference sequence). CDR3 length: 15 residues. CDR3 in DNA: TGTGCCAGCAGTCCAAATGGGGGGGCAGCCTACGAGCAGTACTTC. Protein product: CASSPNGGAAYEQYF.

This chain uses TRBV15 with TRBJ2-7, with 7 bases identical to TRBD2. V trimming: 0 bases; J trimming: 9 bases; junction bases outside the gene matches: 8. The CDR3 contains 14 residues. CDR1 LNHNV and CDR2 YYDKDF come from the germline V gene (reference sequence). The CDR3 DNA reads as TGTGCCACCAGCAGAGATGGGAGGGTCGAAGGGCAGTACTTC. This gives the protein CATSRDGRVEGQYF.